A selection of T cell receptor beta chains follows, all from one sample in a study of T cells in Graves' hyperthyroidism and ophthalmopathy. TCRdb reanalysed the multiplex PCR reads using MiXCR and keeps one entry per CDR3 protein. This table holds 700,000 or so distinct CDR3 sequences, about 15% found once. The sequencing sample was made of blood. These receptors originate from a man aged 18 to 30 with Graves' hyperthyroidism. Both conserved end residues are part of each CDR3. D genes are given only for firm matches. Rows give clone size only sometimes, using once, few, many, or a class for an expanded clone.

v_gene	j_gene	abundance	d_gene	CDR3aa	CDR3nt
TRBV10-3	TRBJ2-3	-	-	CAISDNTDTQYF	TGTGCCATCAGTGATAACACAGATACGCAGTATTTT
TRBV25-1	TRBJ2-1	-	-	CASSRERSSYNEQFF	TGTGCCAGCAGTCGGGAACGGTCGTCCTACAATGAGCAGTTCTTC
TRBV28	TRBJ2-5	many	TRBD1	CASSETGTPQAQYF	TGTGCCAGCAGCGAGACAGGGACCCCCCAGGCCCAGTACTTC
TRBV4-3	TRBJ2-7	-	-	CASSQVIGGYEQYF	TGCGCCAGCAGCCAAGTGATAGGGGGCTACGAGCAGTACTTC
TRBV19	TRBJ1-2	few	-	CASSITGRYGYTF	TGTGCCAGTAGTATTACAGGGCGGTATGGCTACACCTTC
TRBV4-1	TRBJ1-5	many	-	CASSQALTYSNQPQHF	TGCGCCAGCAGCCAAGCCCTTACTTATAGCAATCAGCCCCAGCATTTT
TRBV7-2	TRBJ1-6	-	-	CASSRPPQGVGSPLHF	TGTGCCAGCAGCCGCCCGCCCCAGGGAGTAGGTTCACCCCTCCACTTT
TRBV7-8	TRBJ2-7	many	TRBD1	CASSSQYGQGGPEQYF	TGTGCCAGCAGCTCACAATACGGACAGGGGGGACCCGAGCAGTACTTC
TRBV20-1	TRBJ2-3	-	TRBD2	CSAPPGLAVTDTQYF	TGCAGTGCTCCTCCTGGGCTAGCGGTCACAGATACGCAGTATTTT
TRBV30	TRBJ2-3	many	-	CACCLHGTSTDTQYF	TGTGCCTGTTGCTTACACGGCACTAGCACAGATACGCAGTATTTT
TRBV12-3/TRBV12-4	TRBJ2-7	-	-	CASSQASSGQYF	TGTGCCAGCAGCCAGGCCTCATCGGGGCAGTACTTC
TRBV14	TRBJ1-1	few	-	CASSQDPVTEAFF	TGTGCCAGCAGCCAAGATCCAGTCACCGAAGCTTTCTTT
TRBV28	TRBJ2-1	many	TRBD1	CASSQGQGSYNEQFF	TGTGCCAGCAGCCAGGGACAGGGGTCCTACAATGAGCAGTTCTTC
TRBV7-2	TRBJ2-1	many	TRBD2	CASSSRTSGRRNEQFF	TGTGCCAGCAGCTCCCGGACTAGCGGGAGGAGGAATGAGCAGTTCTTC
TRBV20-1	TRBJ1-1	-	TRBD1	CSATPGQSLNTEAFF	TGCAGTGCTACGCCGGGACAGAGTTTGAACACTGAAGCTTTCTTT
TRBV2	TRBJ1-5	-	TRBD1	CVSTGGSQPQHF	TGTGTCTCAACAGGGGGATCGCAGCCCCAGCATTTT
TRBV18	TRBJ1-2	-	TRBD1	CASSPTPGQSYGYTF	TGTGCCAGCTCTCCGACCCCGGGACAGTCCTATGGCTACACCTTC
TRBV27	TRBJ2-5	-	-	CASSTRDGEKETQYF	TGTGCCAGCAGTACCCGAGACGGAGAGAAAGAGACCCAGTACTTC
TRBV7-8	TRBJ2-1	few	TRBD1	CASTRGQGALNEQFF	TGTGCCAGCACTCGAGGACAGGGGGCTTTAAATGAGCAGTTCTTC
TRBV11-2	TRBJ2-2	once	-	CASSLVVGGAGELFF	TGTGCCAGCAGCTTAGTTGTCGGTGGGGCCGGGGAGCTGTTTTTT
TRBV6-1	TRBJ2-6	many	-	CASSEAGTGANVLTF	TGTGCCAGCAGTGAGGCCGGCACTGGGGCCAACGTCCTGACTTTC
TRBV20-1	TRBJ2-1	many	TRBD2	CSAALPSGITEQFF	TGCAGTGCTGCCCTACCTAGCGGGATCACTGAGCAGTTCTTC
TRBV30	TRBJ2-5	many	TRBD2	CAWSRTRQETQYF	TGTGCCTGGAGCAGGACTAGACAAGAGACCCAGTACTTC
TRBV7-9	TRBJ1-6	-	TRBD1	CASSSRGPGYNSPLHF	TGTGCCAGCAGCTCCAGGGGGCCGGGATATAATTCACCCCTCCACTTT
TRBV4-1	TRBJ2-7	few	TRBD1	CASSPSGQPLGGQYF	TGCGCCAGCAGCCCCTCGGGACAGCCTTTAGGTGGGCAGTACTTC
TRBV6-2/TRBV6-3	TRBJ2-7	-	-	CASSDEAVYSYEQYF	TGTGCCAGCAGCGATGAGGCCGTATACTCCTACGAGCAGTACTTC